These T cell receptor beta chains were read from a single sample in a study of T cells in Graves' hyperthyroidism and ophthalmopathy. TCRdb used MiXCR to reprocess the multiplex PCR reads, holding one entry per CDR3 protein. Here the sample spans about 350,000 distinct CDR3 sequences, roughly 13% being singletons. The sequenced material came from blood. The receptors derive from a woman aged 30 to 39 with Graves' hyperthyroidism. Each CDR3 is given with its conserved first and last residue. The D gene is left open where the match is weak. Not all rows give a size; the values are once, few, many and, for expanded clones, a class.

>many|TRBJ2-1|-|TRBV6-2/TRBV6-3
CASSYEIDYYNEQFF
TGTGCCAGCAGTTACGAGATAGATTACTACAATGAGCAGTTCTTC
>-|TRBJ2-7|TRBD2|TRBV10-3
CAISELVGREGSYEQYF
TGTGCCATCAGTGAGCTCGTTGGGCGGGAGGGATCCTACGAGCAGTACTTC
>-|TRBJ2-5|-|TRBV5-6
CASSWPSGETQYF
TGTGCCAGCAGCTGGCCGAGCGGAGAGACCCAGTACTTC
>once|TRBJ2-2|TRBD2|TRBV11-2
CASSLEAGTTATIGELFF
TGTGCCAGCAGCTTAGAGGCCGGGACTACCGCTACGATCGGGGAGCTGTTTTTT
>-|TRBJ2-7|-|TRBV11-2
CASSLARVSNGEQYF
TGTGCCAGCAGCTTAGCCCGGGTCTCAAACGGGGAGCAGTACTTC
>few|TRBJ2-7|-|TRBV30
CAWRERLVFTYEQYF
TGTGCCTGGAGGGAGAGACTAGTCTTCACCTACGAGCAGTACTTC
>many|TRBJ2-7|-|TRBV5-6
CASSEVSGNYEQYF
TGTGCCAGCAGCGAGGTGTCGGGAAACTACGAGCAGTACTTC
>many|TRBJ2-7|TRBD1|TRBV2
CASSENPQGAQEQYF
TGTGCCAGCAGTGAAAATCCCCAGGGGGCGCAGGAGCAGTACTTC
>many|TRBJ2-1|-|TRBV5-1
CASGKRSSYNEQFF
TGCGCCAGCGGGAAGAGGAGCTCCTACAATGAGCAGTTCTTC
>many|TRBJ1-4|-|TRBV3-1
CASSHLPGRTNEKLFF
TGTGCCAGCAGCCACCTACCGGGACGGACCAACGAAAAACTGTTTTTT
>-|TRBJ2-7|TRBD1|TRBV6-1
CASSPDRGRPYEQYF
TGTGCCAGCAGCCCGGACAGGGGGCGCCCCTACGAGCAGTACTTC
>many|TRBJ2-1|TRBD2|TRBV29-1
CSVVGGSAYEQFF
TGCAGCGTTGTGGGGGGGAGTGCTTATGAGCAGTTCTTC
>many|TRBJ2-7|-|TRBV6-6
CASSYSTFAEQYF
TGTGCCAGCAGTTACTCGACTTTTGCCGAGCAGTACTTC
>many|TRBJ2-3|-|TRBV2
CASKGQPSTDTQYF
TGTGCCAGCAAGGGACAACCTAGCACAGATACGCAGTATTTT
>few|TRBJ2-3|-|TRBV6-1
CAVSRGRPSTDTQYF
TGTGCCGTTTCCCGGGGGCGACCTAGCACAGATACGCAGTATTTT
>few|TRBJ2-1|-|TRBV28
CASRRRISYNEQFF
TGTGCCAGCAGACGGAGGATATCCTACAATGAGCAGTTCTTC
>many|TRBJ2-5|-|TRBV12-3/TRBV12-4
CASRRGNRQETQYF
TGTGCCAGCAGGAGGGGTAACCGCCAAGAGACCCAGTACTTC
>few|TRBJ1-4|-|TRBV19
CASSMPGRNNEKLFF
TGTGCCAGTAGTATGCCGGGACGGAATAATGAAAAACTGTTTTTT
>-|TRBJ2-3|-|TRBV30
CAWNAAPDTQYF
TGTGCCTGGAACGCAGCTCCAGATACGCAGTATTTT
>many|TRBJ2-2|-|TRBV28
CASSNHPGQAGELFF
TGTGCCAGCAGTAACCATCCTGGACAAGCCGGGGAGCTGTTTTTT
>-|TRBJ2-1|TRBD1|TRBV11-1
CASSFDRGRNNEQFF
TGTGCCAGCAGCTTCGACAGGGGGCGAAACAATGAGCAGTTCTTC
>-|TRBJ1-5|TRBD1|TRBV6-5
CASSYAGTGDQPQHF
TGTGCCAGCAGTTACGCCGGGACAGGTGATCAGCCCCAGCATTTT
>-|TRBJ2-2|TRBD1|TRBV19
CASTLSGTGITGELFF
TGTGCCAGTACCCTATCTGGGACAGGGATCACCGGGGAGCTGTTTTTT
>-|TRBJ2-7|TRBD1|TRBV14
CASSPTGVSEQYF
TGTGCCAGCAGCCCGACAGGGGTCTCAGAGCAGTACTTC
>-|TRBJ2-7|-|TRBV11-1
CASSFQGSSYEQYF
TGTGCCAGCAGCTTCCAGGGAAGCTCCTACGAGCAGTACTTC
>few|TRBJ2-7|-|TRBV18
CASSPPEGYEQYF
TGTGCCAGCTCACCACCGGAAGGGTACGAGCAGTACTTC
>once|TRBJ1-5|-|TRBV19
CASKTDKQPQHF
TGTGCCAGTAAGACGGACAAACAGCCCCAGCATTTT
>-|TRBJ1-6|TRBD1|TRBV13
CASSSNRGPPLHF
TGTGCCAGCAGTTCGAACAGGGGTCCGCCCCTCCACTTT
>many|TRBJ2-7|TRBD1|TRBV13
CASSLASDRVYEQYF
TGTGCCAGCAGCTTAGCCTCGGACAGGGTTTACGAGCAGTACTTC
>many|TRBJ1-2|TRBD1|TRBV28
CASSTQGASNYGYTF
TGTGCCAGCAGTACACAGGGGGCATCTAACTATGGCTACACCTTC
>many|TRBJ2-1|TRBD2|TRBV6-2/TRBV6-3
CASTSGIANEQFF
TGTGCCAGCACGAGCGGGATAGCAAATGAGCAGTTCTTC
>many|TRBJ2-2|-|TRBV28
CASSLTLGVNTGELFF
TGTGCCAGCAGTTTAACTTTGGGCGTGAACACCGGGGAGCTGTTTTTT
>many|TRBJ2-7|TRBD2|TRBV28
CASSSSGWGGEPYEQYF
TGTGCCAGCAGTTCCTCGGGCTGGGGGGGGGAACCCTACGAGCAGTACTTC
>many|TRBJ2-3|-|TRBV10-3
CAIMGNSGGTSGTQYF
TGTGCCATCATGGGGAATAGCGGCGGGACCTCGGGTACGCAGTATTTT
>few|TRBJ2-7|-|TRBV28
CASSLVSRLEGYEQYF
TGTGCCAGCAGTTTGGTTTCTCGACTAGAGGGCTACGAGCAGTACTTC
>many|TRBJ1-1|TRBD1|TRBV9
CASSPPGQGAEAFF
TGTGCCAGCAGCCCCCCGGGACAGGGGGCTGAAGCTTTCTTT
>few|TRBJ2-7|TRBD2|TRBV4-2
CASSQEFTGGRYEQYF
TGTGCCAGCAGCCAAGAGTTTACGGGGGGACGTTACGAGCAGTACTTC
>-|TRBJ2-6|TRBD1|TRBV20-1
CSARGTGGVGANVLTF
TGCAGTGCGCGTGGGACAGGGGGCGTTGGGGCCAACGTCCTGACTTTC
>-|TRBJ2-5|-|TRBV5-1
CASLGGKTQYF
TGCGCCAGCCTTGGGGGTAAGACCCAGTACTTC
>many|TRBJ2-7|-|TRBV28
CASTEGISSSYEQYF
TGTGCCAGCACCGAAGGGATAAGTTCTTCCTACGAGCAGTACTTC
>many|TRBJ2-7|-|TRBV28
CASRLSGYEQYF
TGTGCCAGCCGACTGAGCGGCTACGAGCAGTACTTC